The 13 T cell receptor beta chains in this list originate from one sample, sequenced in a study of T cell responses to AZD1222 COVID-19 vaccine. Here immunoSEQ multiplex PCR was the method, and the copy in TCRdb shows in-frame clones only, minus some. The table has about 130,000 clones, more than 90% seen once. This specimen consisted of peripheral blood, obtained 28 days after the second AZD1222 dose. The receptors originated from an adult who received the AZD1222 COVID-19 vaccine.

The chain recombines TRBV19 with TRBJ2-1, with TRBD1 identical over 7 bases. V lost 6 bases to trimming and J lost 1 base; unmatched junction nucleotides: 6. Germline-derived CDR1 and CDR2 are LNHDA and SQIVND (reference sequence). This CDR3 spans 15 amino acids. CDR3 residues: CASSADRDSYNEQFF. Here the CDR3 DNA reads TGTGCCAGTAGCGCTGACAGGGATTCCTACAATGAGCAGTTCTTC.

V gene TRBV7-3 combines with J gene TRBJ1-2; 8 bases are a match to TRBD1. With V trimmed by 5 bases and J by 3 bases, 2 bases remained unmatched. Germline values: CDR1 SGHTA, CDR2 FQGTGA. The CDR3 loop spans 13 amino acids. In DNA, the CDR3 is TGTGCCAGCAGCCAGGACAGGGACTATGGCTACACCTTC. Translated: CASSQDRDYGYTF.

The V and J genes are TRBV6-5 and TRBJ1-2; D unclear. The CDR3 is 13 residues long. CDR1 is MNHEY, CDR2 SVGAGI, per germline. Trimming shortened V by 0 bases and J by 4 bases, and 6 bases separated the two germline ends. For the CDR3, the DNA is TGTGCCAGCAGTTACTCGCCGGGCTATGGCTACACCTTC. Amino acid sequence: CASSYSPGYGYTF.

This clone came up once. The chain uses TRBV6-2 or TRBV6-3 and TRBJ1-2; D call uncertain. Germline-derived CDR1 and CDR2 are MNHEY and SVGEGT. This CDR3 spans 15 amino acids. The V end lost 2 bases, the J end lost 3 bases, and 13 bases lay between the germline ends. The CDR3 DNA follows: TGTGCCAGCAGTTACACCCGGGCCGGGCACTATGGCTACACCTTC. This gives the protein CASSYTRAGHYGYTF.

This sequence joins TRBV7-7 and TRBJ2-1, with D perhaps given as TRBD1 or TRBD2 (6 bases each). The V gene lost 1 base and the J gene lost 5 bases, with 12 bases spanning the gap. The CDR3 runs to 15 residues. Germline V CDR1 and CDR2: SSHAT, FNYEAQ (reference sequence). The CDR3 region has the DNA TGTGCCAGCAGCTTAGGATCGGGGGCGAACAATGAGCAGTTCTTC. This encodes CASSLGSGANNEQFF.

This clone was detected once. J is TRBJ2-1 and V is TRBV7-2, with 8 positions matching TRBD2. V lost 1 base and J lost 0; bases outside the gene matches: 11. The germline V gene encodes CDR1 SGHTA and CDR2 FQGNSA. This CDR3 has 19 amino acids. For the CDR3, the DNA is TGTGCCAGCAGCTTAGAGTTAGCGGGGACCTATAGCTCCTACAATGAGCAGTTCTTC. Protein product: CASSLELAGTYSSYNEQFF.

The table lists this clone with a count of one. The chain links TRBV11-2 to TRBJ1-1; D gene uncertain. The CDR3 is made up of 15 amino acids. CDR1 and CDR2 from the germline V gene are SGHAT and FQNNGV. V was pared by 4 bases and J by 3 bases, with 15 bases between. DNA of the CDR3: TGTGCCAGCAGCTGGGGAATGGGGTGGGACACTGAAGCTTTCTTT. Encoded protein: CASSWGMGWDTEAFF.

This sequence joins TRBV29-1 and TRBJ1-1; D is unresolved. Germline V gene data show CDR1 as SQVTM and CDR2 as ANQGSEA. This CDR3 is 13 amino acids long. Deletions cut 5 bases from V and 3 bases from J, with 13 bases between. The CDR3, as DNA: TGCAGCGTTCTCCCTATCATGGACACTGAAGCTTTCTTT. Translating gives CSVLPIMDTEAFF.

The chain employs TRBV5-4 and TRBJ1-2, with 7 nucleotides matching TRBD1. The V segment lost 1 base and the J segment 7 bases; nucleotides outside the gene matches: 7. This CDR3 contains 14 residues. Looked up from germline, CDR1 is SGHNT and CDR2 is YYREEE (reference sequence). CDR3 nucleotides: TGTGCCAGCAGCTTGACAGGGGAAGCGGTTGGCTACACCTTC. It yields the protein CASSLTGEAVGYTF.

This clone was observed once. The chain links TRBV9 to TRBJ2-2, with D hard to call. Germline CDR1 and CDR2: SGDLS and YYNGEE. This CDR3 is 14 amino acids long. V lost 0 bases and J lost 6, with 9 bases in between. CDR3 protein: CASSVGLVSGELFF. CDR3 bases: TGTGCCAGCAGCGTAGGGCTAGTTTCCGGGGAGCTGTTTTTT.

The chain couples TRBV25-1 to TRBJ2-5, with TRBD2 matching 14 bases. Germline V gene lookup returns CDR1 MGHDK and CDR2 SYGVNS. Losses at the gene ends were 1 base for V and 2 bases for J; bases not matched to a gene: 6. The CDR3 is made up of 18 amino acids. This CDR3 reads CASSESKGLAGVQETQYF. The CDR3 nucleotides read TGTGCCAGCAGTGAATCTAAGGGACTAGCGGGGGTGCAAGAGACCCAGTACTTC.

The CDR3 here is CASSLAGGTGELFF. The CDR3 DNA sequence: TGTGCCAGCAGCTTGGCAGGGGGCACCGGGGAGCTGTTTTTT. The rearrangement uses TRBV7-3 and TRBJ2-2; 7 bases align to TRBD1. The ends lost 3 bases at V and 4 bases at J; junction bases unmatched: 2. Germline V gene sequence: CDR1 SGHTA, CDR2 FQGTGA. The CDR3 loop spans 14 amino acids.

V and J are TRBV27 and TRBJ1-4; 7 bases match TRBD1. The CDR3 is 14 residues long. Germline loops: CDR1 MNHEY, CDR2 SMNVEV (reference sequence). With V trimmed by 6 bases and J by 8 bases, 9 bases remained unmatched. CDR3 sequence: CASSPGGPREKLFF. The CDR3 nucleotides read TGTGCCAGCAGCCCAGGGGGACCTCGCGAAAAACTGTTTTTT.